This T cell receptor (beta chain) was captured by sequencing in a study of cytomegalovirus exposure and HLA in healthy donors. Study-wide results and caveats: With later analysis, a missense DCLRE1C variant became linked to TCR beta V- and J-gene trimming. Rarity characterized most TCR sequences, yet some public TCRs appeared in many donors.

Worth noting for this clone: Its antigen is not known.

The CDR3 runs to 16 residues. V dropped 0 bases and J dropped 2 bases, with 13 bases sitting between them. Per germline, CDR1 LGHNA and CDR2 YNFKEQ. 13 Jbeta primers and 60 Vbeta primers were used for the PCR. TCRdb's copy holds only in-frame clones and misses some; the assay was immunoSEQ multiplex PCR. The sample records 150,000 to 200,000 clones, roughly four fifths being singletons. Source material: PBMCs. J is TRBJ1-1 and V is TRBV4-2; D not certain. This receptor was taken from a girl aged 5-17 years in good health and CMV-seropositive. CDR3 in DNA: TGTGCCAGCAGCCAAGACGAGGAGCGACTCAACACTGAAGCTTTCTTT. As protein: CASSQDEERLNTEAFF.